This T cell receptor beta chain was sequenced during a study of cytomegalovirus exposure and HLA in healthy donors. The CDR3 contains 13 residues. The V segment lost 6 bases and the J segment 8 bases; nucleotides outside the gene matches: 7. From germline, CDR1 is MNHEY and CDR2 SMNVEV (reference sequence). Researchers ran the PCR with 60 Vbeta and 13 Jbeta primers. The protocol was immunoSEQ multiplex PCR, while the TCRdb copy is restricted to in-frame clones and leaves out a portion. The sample records hundreds of thousands of clones, under 80% being singletons. Sequenced sample: PBMCs. The rearrangement links TRBV27 to TRBJ2-1; 7 nucleotides align to TRBD1. The clonotype comes from a female donor in good health and CMV-seronegative. The CDR3: CASRATGVDEQFF. CDR3 bases: TGTGCCAGCAGAGCTACAGGGGTCGATGAGCAGTTCTTC.